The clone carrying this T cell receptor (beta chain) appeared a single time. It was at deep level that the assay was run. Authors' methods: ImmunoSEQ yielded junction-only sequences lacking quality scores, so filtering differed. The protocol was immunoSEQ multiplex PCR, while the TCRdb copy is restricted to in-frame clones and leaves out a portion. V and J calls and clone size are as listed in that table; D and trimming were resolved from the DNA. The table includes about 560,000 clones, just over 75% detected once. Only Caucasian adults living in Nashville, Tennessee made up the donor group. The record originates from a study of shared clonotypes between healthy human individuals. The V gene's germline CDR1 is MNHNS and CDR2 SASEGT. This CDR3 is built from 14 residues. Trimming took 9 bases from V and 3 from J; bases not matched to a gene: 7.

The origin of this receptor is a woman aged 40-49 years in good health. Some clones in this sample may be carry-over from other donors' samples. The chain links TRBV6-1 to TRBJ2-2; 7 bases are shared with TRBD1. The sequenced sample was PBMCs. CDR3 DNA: TGTGCCAGTACAGGGGTTACGCACACCGGGGAGCTGTTTTTT. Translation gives CASTGVTHTGELFF.